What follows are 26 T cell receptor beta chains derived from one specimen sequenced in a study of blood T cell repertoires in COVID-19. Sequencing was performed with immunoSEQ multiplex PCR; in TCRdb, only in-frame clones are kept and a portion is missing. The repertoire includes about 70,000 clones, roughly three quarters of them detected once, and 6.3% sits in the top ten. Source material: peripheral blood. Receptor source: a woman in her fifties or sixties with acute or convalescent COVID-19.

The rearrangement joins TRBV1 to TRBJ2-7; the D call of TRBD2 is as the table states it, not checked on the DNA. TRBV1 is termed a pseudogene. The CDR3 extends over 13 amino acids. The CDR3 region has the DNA TGCACCAGCAGCCAAGAGGGGACTCACGAGCAGTACTTC. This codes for CTSSQEGTHEQYF.

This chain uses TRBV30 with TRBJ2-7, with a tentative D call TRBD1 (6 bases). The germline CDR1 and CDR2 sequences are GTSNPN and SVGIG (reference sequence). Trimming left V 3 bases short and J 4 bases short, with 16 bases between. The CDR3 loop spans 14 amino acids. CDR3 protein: CAWSLGDTKYEQYF. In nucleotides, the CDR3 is TGTGCCTGGAGCCTCGGGGACACTAAATACGAGCAGTACTTC.

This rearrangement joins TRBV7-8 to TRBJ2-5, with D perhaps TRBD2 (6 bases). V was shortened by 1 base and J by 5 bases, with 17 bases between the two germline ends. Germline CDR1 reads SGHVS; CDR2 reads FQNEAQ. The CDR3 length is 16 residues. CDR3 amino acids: CASSLGGVGGLETQYF. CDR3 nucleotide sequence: TGTGCCAGCAGCTTAGGGGGAGTGGGGGGATTGGAGACCCAGTACTTC.

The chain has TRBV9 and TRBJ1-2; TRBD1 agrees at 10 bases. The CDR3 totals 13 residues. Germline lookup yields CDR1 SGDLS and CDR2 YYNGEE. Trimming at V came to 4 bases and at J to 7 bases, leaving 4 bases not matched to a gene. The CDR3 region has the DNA TGTGCCAGCAGCCTCCGGGACAGGGGTGGCTACACCTTC. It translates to CASSLRDRGGYTF.

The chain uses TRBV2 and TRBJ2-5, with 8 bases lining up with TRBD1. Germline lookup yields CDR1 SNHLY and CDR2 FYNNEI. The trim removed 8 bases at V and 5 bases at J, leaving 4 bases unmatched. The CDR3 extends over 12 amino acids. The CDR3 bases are TGTGCCAGCCAGACAGGGGATGAGACCCAGTACTTC. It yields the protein CASQTGDETQYF.

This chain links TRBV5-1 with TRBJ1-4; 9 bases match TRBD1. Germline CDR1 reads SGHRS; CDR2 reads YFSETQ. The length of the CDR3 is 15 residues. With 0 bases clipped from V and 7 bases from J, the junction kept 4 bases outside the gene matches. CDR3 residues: CASSLAGTGTEKLFF. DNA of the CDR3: TGCGCCAGCAGCTTGGCCGGGACAGGGACTGAAAAACTGTTTTTT.

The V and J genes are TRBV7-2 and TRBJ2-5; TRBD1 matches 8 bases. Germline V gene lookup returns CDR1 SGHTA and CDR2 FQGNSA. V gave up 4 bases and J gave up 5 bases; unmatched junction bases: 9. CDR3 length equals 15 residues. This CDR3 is CASSSRTGKDETQYF. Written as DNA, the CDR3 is TGTGCCAGCAGCTCCCGGACAGGGAAGGATGAGACCCAGTACTTC.

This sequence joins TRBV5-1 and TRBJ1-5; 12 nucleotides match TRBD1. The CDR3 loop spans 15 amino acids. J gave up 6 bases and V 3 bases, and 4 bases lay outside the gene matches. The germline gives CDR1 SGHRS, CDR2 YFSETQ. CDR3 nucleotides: TGCGCCAGCAGCTCGGGACAGGGGGCGGTTCAGCCCCAGCATTTT. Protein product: CASSSGQGAVQPQHF.

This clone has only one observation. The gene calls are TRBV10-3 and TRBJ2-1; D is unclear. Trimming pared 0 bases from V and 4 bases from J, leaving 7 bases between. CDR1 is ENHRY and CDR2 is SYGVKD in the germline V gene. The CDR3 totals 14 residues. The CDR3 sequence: CAISESNAYNEQFF. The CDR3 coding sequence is TGTGCCATCAGTGAGTCGAACGCGTACAATGAGCAGTTCTTC.

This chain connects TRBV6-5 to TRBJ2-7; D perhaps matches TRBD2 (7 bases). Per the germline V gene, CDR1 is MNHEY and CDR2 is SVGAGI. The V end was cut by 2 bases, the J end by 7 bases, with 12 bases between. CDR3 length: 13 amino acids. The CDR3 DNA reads TGTGCCAGCAGTTACAATCGGGGGGCGGAGCAGTACTTC. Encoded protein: CASSYNRGAEQYF.

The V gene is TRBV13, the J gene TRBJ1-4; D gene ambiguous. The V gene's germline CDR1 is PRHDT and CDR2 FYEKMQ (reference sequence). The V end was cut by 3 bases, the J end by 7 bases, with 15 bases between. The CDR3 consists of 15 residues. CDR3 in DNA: TGTGCCAGCAGCTTTAAAGGCGGCTATGGTGAAAAACTGTTTTTT. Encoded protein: CASSFKGGYGEKLFF.

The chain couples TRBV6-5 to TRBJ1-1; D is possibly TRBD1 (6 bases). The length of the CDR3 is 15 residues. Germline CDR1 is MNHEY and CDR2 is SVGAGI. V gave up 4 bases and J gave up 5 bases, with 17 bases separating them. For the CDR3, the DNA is TGTGCCAGCAGTTTACAGGGTGGGAGGGGGACTGAAGCTTTCTTT. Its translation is CASSLQGGRGTEAFF.

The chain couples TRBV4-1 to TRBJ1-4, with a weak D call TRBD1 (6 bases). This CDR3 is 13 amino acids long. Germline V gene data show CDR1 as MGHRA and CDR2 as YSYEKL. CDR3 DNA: TGCGCGACACACACAGGGCGAAATGAAAAACTGTTTTTT. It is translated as CATHTGRNEKLFF.

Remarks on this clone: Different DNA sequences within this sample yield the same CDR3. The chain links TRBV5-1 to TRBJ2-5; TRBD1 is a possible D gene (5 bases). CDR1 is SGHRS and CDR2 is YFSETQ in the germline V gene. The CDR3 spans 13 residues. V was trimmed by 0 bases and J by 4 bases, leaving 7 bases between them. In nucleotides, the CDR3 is TGCGCCAGCAGCTTGGTAAGGGGAGAGACCCAGTACTTC. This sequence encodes CASSLVRGETQYF.

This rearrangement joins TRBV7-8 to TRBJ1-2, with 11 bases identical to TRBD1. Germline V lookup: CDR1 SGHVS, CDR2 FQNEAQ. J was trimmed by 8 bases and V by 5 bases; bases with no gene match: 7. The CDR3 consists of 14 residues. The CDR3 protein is CASSPPGQGGGYTF. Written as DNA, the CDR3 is TGTGCCAGCAGCCCCCCGGGACAGGGGGGGGGCTACACCTTC.

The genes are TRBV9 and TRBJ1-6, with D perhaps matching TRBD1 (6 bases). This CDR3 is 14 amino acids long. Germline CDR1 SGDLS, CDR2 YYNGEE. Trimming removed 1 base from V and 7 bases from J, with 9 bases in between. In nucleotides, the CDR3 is TGTGCCAGCAGCGTAACAGGGTCAAATTCACCCCTCCACTTT. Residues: CASSVTGSNSPLHF.

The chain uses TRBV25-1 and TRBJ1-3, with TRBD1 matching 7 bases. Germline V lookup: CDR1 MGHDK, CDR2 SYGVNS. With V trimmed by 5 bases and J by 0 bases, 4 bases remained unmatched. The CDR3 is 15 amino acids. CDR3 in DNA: TGTGCCAGCAGTAAGGGACAGTCCTCTGGAAACACCATATATTTT. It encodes CASSKGQSSGNTIYF.

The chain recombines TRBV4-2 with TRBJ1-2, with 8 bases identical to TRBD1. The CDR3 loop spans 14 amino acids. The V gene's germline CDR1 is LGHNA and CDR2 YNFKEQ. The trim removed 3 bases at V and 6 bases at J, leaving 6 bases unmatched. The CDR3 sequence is CASSHRMDRDGYTF. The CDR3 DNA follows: TGTGCCAGCAGCCACCGAATGGACAGGGATGGCTACACCTTC.

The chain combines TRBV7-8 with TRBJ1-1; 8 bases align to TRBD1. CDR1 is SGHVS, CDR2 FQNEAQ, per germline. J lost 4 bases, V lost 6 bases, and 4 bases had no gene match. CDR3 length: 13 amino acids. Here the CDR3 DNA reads TGTGCCAGCAGTCAGGGGGCGAGCACTGAAGCTTTCTTT. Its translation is CASSQGASTEAFF.

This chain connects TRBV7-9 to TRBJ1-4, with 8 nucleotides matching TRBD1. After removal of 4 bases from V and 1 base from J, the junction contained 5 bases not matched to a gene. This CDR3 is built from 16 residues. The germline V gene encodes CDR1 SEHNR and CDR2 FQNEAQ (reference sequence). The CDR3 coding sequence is TGTGCCAGCAGCTCAGGGGGCGCGGTAACTAATGAAAAACTGTTTTTT. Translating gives CASSSGGAVTNEKLFF.

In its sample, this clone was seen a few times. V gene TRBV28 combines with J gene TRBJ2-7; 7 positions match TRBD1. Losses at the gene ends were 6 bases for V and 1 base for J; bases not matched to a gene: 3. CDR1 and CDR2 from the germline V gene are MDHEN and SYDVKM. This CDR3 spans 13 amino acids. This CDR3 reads CASRTGRSYEQYF. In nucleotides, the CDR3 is TGTGCCAGCAGGACAGGGCGATCCTACGAGCAGTACTTC.

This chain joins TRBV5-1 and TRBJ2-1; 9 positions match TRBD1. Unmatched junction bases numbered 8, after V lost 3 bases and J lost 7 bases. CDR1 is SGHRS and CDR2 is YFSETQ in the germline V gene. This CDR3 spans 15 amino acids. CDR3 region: CASSSIRDRENEQFF. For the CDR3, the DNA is TGCGCCAGCAGCTCGATTCGGGACAGGGAAAATGAGCAGTTCTTC.

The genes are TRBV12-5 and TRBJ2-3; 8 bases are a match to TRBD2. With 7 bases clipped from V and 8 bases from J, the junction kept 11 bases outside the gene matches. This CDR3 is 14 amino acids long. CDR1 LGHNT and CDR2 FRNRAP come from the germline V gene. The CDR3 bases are TGTGCTAGTGTTCGGGGGGGGCGGACTCTTACGCAGTATTTT. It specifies CASVRGGRTLTQYF.

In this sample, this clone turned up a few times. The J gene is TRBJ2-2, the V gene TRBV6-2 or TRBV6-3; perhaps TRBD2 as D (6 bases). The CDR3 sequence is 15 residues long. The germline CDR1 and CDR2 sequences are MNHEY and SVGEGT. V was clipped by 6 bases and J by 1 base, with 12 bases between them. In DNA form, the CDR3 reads TGTGCCAGCAGATACGGGACTGGGAACACCGGGGAGCTGTTTTTT. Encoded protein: CASRYGTGNTGELFF.

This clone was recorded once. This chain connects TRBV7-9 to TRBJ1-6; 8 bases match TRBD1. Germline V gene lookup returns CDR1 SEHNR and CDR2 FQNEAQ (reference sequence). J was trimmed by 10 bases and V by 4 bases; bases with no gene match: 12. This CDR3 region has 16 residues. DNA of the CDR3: TGTGCCAGCAGCTGGGGGGGACAGGCGGGCAGCTCACCCCTCCACTTT. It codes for CASSWGGQAGSSPLHF. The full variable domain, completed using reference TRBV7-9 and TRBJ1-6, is DTGVSQNPRHKITKRGQNVTFRCDPISEHNRLYWYRQTLGQGPEFLTYFQNEAQLEKSRLLSDRFSAERPKGSFSTLEIQRTEQGDSAMYLCASSWGGQAGSSPLHFGNGTRLTVT.

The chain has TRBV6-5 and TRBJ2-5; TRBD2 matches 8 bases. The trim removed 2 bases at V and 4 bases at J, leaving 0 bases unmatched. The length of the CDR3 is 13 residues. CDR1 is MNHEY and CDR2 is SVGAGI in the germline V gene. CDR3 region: CASSYTSGETQYF. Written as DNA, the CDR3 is TGTGCCAGCAGTTACACTAGCGGAGAGACCCAGTACTTC.